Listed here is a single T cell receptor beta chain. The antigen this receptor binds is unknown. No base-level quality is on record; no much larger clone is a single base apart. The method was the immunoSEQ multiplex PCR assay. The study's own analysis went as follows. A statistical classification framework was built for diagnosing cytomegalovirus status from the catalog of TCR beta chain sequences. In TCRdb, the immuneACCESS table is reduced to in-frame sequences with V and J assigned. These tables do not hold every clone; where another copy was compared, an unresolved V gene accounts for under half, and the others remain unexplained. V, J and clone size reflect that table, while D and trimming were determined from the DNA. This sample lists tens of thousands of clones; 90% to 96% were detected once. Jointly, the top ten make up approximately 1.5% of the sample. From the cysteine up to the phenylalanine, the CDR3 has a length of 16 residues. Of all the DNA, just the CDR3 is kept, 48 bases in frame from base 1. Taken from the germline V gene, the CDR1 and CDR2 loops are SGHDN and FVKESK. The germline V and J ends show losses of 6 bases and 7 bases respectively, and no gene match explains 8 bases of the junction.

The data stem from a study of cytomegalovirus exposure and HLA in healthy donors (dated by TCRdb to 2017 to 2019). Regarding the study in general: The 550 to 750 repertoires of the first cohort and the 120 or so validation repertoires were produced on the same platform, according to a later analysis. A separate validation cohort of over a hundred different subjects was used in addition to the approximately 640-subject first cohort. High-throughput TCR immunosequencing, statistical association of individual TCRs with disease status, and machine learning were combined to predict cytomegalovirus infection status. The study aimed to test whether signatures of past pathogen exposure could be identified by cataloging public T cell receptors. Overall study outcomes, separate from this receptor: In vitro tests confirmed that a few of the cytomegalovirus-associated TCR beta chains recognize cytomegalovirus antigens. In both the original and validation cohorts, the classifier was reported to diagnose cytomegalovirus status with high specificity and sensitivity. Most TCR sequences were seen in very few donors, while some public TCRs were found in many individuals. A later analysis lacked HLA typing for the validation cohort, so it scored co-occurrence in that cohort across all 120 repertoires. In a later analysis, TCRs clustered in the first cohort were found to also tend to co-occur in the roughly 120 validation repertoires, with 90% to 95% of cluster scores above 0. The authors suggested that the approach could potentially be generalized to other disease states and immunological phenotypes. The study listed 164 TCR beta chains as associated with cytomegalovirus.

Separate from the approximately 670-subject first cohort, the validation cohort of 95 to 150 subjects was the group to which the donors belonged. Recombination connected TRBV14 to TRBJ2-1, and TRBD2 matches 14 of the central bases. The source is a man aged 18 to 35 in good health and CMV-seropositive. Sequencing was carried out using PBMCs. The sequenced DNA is TGTGCCAGCAGTCCCCGGAGGACTAGCGGGAGGAATGAGCAGTTCTTC. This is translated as CASSPRRTSGRNEQFF.